This T cell receptor (beta chain) was recovered during a study of identical twins. Trimming left V 4 bases short and J 4 bases short, with 10 bases between. Per germline, CDR1 LNHDA and CDR2 SQIVND (reference sequence). The length of the CDR3 is 13 residues. This clonotype has only a few counts. TCRdb called the 5' RACE reads again in MiXCR, with one record for every CDR3 protein. Altogether about 100,000 distinct CDR3 sequences are present, 5.9% being singletons, with the ten largest covering approximately 12%. This chain joins TRBV19 and TRBJ1-1; no clear D gene. The sample was memory T cells sorted from blood. This receptor was taken from a woman in her fifties or sixties in good health. In nucleotides, the CDR3 is TGTGCCAGTAGTAGACCCGTTACCACTGAAGCTTTCTTT. It is translated as CASSRPVTTEAFF.